This T cell receptor beta chain was sequenced for a study of human T cells and chemical hapten exposure. For the study at large: Donors were sensitized with 2% DPC on the upper inner arm. The study lasted around 5 months, and patients were dosed weekly with diphenylcyclopropenone on the scalp throughout. Predominantly women, the patients had alopecia areata, totalis or universalis.

With 7 bases removed from V and 2 bases from J, the gap between germline ends came to 8 bases. This CDR3 is built from 12 residues. TCRdb re-derived calls from the RACE reads in MiXCR, one entry per CDR3 protein. The sample holds approximately 87,000 distinct CDR3 sequences, 10% to 12% seen once. The time point is: patch test 2, 6 weeks after DPC sensitization. Treatment meaning: therapeutic diphenylcyclopropenone sensitization with weekly scalp DPC. The donor pool consisted of alopecia patients aged 18 to 70 years, considered suitable for DPC. This TCR was sampled from a woman aged 40 to 50 with alopecia areata. Some clones in this sample may be carry-over from other donors' samples. Specimen: whole blood, collected in connection with sensitization to the hapten diphenylcyclopropenone (DPC). The rearrangement uses TRBV12-3 or TRBV12-4 and TRBJ1-2; D gene ambiguous. The CDR3 sequence: CASNINNYGYTF. The CDR3 DNA reads as TGTGCCAGCAACATAAACAACTATGGCTACACCTTC.